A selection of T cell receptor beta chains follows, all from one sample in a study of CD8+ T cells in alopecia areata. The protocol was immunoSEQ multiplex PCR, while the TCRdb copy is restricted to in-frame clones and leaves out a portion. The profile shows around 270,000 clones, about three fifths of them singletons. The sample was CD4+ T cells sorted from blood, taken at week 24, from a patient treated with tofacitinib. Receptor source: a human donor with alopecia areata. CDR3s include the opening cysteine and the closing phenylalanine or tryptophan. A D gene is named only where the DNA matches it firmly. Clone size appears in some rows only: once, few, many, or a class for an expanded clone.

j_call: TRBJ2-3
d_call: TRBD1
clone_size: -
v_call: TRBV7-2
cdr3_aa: CASARTGGTDTQYF
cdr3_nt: TGTGCCAGCGCAAGGACAGGGGGCACAGATACGCAGTATTTT

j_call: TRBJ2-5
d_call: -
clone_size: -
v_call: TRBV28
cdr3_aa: CASSYPPGQQETQYF
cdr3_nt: TGTGCCAGCAGTTACCCCCCGGGCCAACAAGAGACCCAGTACTTC

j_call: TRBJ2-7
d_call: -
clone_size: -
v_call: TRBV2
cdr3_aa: CASSGLGPSYEQYF
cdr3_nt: TGTGCCAGCAGTGGATTGGGACCGAGCTACGAGCAGTACTTC

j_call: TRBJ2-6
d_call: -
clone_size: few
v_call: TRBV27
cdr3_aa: CASSLTAISGANVLTF
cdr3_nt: TGTGCCAGCAGTTTAACGGCGATCTCTGGGGCCAACGTCCTGACTTTC

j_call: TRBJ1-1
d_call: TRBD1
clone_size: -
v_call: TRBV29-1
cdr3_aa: CSVRPRGPNTEAFF
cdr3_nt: TGCAGCGTGCGACCCAGGGGGCCGAACACTGAAGCTTTCTTT

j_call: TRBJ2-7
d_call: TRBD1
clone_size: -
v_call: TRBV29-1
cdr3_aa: CSVAHGTGLYEQYF
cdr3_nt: TGCAGCGTTGCCCACGGGACAGGACTGTACGAGCAGTACTTC

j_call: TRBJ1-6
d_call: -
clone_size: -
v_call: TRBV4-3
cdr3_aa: CASSQALRAGSSYNSPLHF
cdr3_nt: TGCGCCAGCAGCCAAGCGCTCCGGGCAGGGAGCTCCTATAATTCACCCCTCCACTTT

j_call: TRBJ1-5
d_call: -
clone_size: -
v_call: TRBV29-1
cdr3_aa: CSVAVSGNSNQPQHF
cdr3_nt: TGCAGCGTTGCGGTTTCCGGGAATAGCAATCAGCCCCAGCATTTT

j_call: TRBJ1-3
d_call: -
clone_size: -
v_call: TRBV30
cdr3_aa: CAWSTGSTVGNTIYF
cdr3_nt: TGTGCCTGGAGTACAGGGAGCACTGTGGGAAACACCATATATTTT

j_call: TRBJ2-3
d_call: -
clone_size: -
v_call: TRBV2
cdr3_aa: CASSEGKPTDTQYF
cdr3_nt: TGTGCCAGCAGTGAGGGCAAACCCACAGATACGCAGTATTTT

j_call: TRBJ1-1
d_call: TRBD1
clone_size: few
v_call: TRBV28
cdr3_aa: CASRPGQGVGTEAFF
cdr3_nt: TGTGCCAGCAGACCAGGACAGGGGGTTGGCACTGAAGCTTTCTTT

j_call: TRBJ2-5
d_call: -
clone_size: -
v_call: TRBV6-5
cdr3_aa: CASSAPGNQETQYF
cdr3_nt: TGTGCCAGCAGTGCCCCGGGGAACCAAGAGACCCAGTACTTC

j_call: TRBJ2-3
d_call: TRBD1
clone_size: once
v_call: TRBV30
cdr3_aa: CAWSGTGRAADTQYF
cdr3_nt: TGTGCCTGGAGTGGGACAGGGCGCGCAGCAGATACGCAGTATTTT

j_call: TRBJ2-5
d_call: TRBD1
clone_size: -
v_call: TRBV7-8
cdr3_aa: CASSVTGAQETQYF
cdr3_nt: TGTGCCAGCAGCGTGACAGGGGCCCAAGAGACCCAGTACTTC

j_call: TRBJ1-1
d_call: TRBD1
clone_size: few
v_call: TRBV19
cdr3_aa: CASSDNRGEMNTEAFF
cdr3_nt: TGTGCCAGTAGTGACAACAGGGGGGAGATGAACACTGAAGCTTTCTTT

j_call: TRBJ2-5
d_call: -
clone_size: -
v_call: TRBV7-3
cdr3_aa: CASSLSGREGETQYF
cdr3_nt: TGTGCCAGCAGCTTAAGCGGCAGGGAAGGGGAGACCCAGTACTTC

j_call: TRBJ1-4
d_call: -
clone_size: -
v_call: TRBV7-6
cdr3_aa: CASSQFPSAANEKLFF
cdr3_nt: TGTGCCAGCAGCCAATTCCCGTCGGCGGCTAATGAAAAACTGTTTTTT

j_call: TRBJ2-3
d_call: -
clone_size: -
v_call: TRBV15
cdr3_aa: CATSWGRPDTQYF
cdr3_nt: TGTGCCACCAGCTGGGGACGACCAGATACGCAGTATTTT

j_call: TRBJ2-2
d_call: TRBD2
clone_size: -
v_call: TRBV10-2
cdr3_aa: CASRDSLASGELFF
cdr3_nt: TGCGCCAGCAGGGACTCACTAGCGTCCGGGGAGCTGTTTTTT

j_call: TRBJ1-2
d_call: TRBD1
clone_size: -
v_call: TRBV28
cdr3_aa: CASLTGEGNYGYTF
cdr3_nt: TGTGCCAGCCTGACAGGGGAAGGGAACTATGGCTACACCTTC

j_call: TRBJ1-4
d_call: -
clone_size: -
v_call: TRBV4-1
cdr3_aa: CASSYQGTNEKLFF
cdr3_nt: TGCGCCAGCAGCTACCAGGGGACTAATGAAAAACTGTTTTTT

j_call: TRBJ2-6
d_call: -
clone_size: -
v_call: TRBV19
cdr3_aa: CASTQITGANVLTF
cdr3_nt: TGTGCCAGTACTCAGATAACCGGGGCCAACGTCCTGACTTTC

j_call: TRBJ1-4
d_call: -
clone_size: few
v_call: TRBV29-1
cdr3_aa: CSVGGQPNEKLFF
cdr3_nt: TGCAGCGTTGGAGGACAGCCGAATGAAAAACTGTTTTTT

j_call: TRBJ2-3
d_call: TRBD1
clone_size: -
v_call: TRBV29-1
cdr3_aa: CSVATPGQKKQHTQYF
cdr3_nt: TGCAGCGTTGCTACCCCGGGACAGAAAAAACAGCATACGCAGTATTTT

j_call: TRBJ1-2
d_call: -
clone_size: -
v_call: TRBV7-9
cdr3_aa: CASSPDLNNYGYTF
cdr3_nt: TGTGCCAGCAGCCCGGACCTTAACAACTATGGCTACACCTTC

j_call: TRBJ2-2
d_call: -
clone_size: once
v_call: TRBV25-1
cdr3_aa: CASSELVGKAGELFF
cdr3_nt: TGTGCCAGCAGTGAATTAGTCGGGAAGGCCGGGGAGCTGTTTTTT

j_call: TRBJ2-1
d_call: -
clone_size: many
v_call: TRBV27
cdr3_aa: CASSSGRMQFF
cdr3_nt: TGTGCCAGCAGTTCTGGGCGGATGCAGTTCTTC

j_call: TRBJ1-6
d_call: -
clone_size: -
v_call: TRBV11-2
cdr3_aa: CASSLDAASPLHF
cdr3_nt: TGTGCCAGCAGCTTAGATGCAGCTTCACCCCTCCACTTT

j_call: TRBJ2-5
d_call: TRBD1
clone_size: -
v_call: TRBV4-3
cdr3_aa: CASSQYRGRQETQYF
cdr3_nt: TGCGCCAGCAGCCAGTACAGGGGGCGGCAAGAGACCCAGTACTTC

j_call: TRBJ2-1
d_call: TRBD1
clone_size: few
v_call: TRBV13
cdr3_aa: CASSAGQGWPNEQFF
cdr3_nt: TGTGCCAGCAGCGCCGGACAGGGGTGGCCAAATGAGCAGTTCTTC

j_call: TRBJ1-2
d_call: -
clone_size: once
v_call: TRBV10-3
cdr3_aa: CAIRQDANYGYTF
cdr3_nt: TGTGCCATCAGACAGGACGCTAACTATGGCTACACCTTC

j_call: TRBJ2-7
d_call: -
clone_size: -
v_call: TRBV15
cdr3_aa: CATSRDLAAYEQYF
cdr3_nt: TGTGCCACCAGCAGAGATCTGGCCGCCTACGAGCAGTACTTC

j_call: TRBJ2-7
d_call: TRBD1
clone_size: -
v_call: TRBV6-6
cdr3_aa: CASSLAGQGGSYEQYF
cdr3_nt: TGTGCCAGCAGTTTAGCCGGACAGGGGGGCTCCTACGAGCAGTACTTC

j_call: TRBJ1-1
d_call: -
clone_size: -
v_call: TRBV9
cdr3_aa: CASNYAPNTEAFF
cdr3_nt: TGTGCCAGCAACTACGCCCCGAACACTGAAGCTTTCTTT

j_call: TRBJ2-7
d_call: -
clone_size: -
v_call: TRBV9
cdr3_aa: CASSGVGYEQYF
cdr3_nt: TGTGCCAGCAGCGGGGTAGGCTACGAGCAGTACTTC

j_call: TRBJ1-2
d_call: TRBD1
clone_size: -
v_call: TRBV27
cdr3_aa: CASSLESGGSYGYTF
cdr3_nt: TGTGCCAGCAGTTTAGAGTCAGGGGGGTCCTATGGCTACACCTTC

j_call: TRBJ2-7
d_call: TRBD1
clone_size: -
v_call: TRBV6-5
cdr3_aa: CACRSGQGAYEQYF
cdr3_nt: TGTGCCTGCAGATCAGGACAGGGGGCGTACGAGCAGTACTTC

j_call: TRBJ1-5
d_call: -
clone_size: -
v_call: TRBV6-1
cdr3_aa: CASSQEYSNQPQHF
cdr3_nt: TGTGCCAGCAGTCAGGAATATAGCAATCAGCCCCAGCATTTT

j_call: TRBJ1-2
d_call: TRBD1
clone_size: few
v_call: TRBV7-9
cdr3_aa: CASSSLTGEAYGYTF
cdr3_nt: TGTGCCAGCAGCTCCCTGACAGGGGAGGCCTATGGCTACACCTTC

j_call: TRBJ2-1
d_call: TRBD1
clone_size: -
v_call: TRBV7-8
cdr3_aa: CASSLFRDRGPNEQFF
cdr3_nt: TGTGCCAGCAGCTTATTCCGGGACAGGGGACCCAATGAGCAGTTCTTC

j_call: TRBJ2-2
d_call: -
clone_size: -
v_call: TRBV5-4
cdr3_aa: CASSPTGTLTNTGELFF
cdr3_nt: TGTGCCAGCAGCCCAACCGGGACACTAACAAACACCGGGGAGCTGTTTTTT

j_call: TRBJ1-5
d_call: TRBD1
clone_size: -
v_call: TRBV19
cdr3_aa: CASSNTGGNQPQHF
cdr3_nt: TGTGCCAGTAGTAACACAGGGGGGAACCAGCCCCAGCATTTT

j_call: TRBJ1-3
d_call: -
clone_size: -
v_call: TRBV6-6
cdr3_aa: CASTKGQERNTIYF
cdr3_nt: TGTGCCAGCACCAAAGGCCAGGAGAGAAACACCATATATTTT

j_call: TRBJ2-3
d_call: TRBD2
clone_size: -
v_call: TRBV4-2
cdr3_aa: CASSQVNSGTTDTQYF
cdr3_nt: TGTGCCAGCAGCCAGGTTAATAGCGGGACCACAGATACGCAGTATTTT

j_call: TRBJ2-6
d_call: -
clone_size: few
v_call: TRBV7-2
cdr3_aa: CASSLGISGANVLTF
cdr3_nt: TGTGCCAGCAGCTTAGGGATCTCTGGGGCCAACGTCCTGACTTTC

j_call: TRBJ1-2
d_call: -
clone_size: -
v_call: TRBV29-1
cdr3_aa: CSVEEGRVSLNF
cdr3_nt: TGCAGCGTTGAAGAAGGGAGGGTTTCGTTAAACTTC

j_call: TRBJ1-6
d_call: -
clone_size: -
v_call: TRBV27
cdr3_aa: CASSKGIHSPLHF
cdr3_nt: TGTGCCAGCAGTAAGGGAATACATTCACCCCTCCACTTT

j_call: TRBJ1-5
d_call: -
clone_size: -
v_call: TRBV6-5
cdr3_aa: CASSIPGPNQPQHF
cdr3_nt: TGTGCCAGCAGTATTCCGGGCCCCAATCAGCCCCAGCATTTT

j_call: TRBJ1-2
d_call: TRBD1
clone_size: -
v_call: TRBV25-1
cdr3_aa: CASSQTGGEGYTF
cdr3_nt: TGTGCCAGCTCCCAGACAGGGGGCGAGGGCTACACCTTC

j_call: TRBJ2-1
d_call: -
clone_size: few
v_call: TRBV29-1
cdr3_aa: CSVGGGSSYNEQFF
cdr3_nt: TGCAGCGTTGGTGGGGGGAGCTCCTACAATGAGCAGTTCTTC

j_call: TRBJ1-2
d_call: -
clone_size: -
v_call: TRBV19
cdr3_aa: CASSLAAIIGYGYTF
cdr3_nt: TGTGCCAGCTCCTTGGCAGCCATCATTGGCTATGGCTACACCTTC

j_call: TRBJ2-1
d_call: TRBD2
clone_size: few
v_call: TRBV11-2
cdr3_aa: CASSFTSGGYNEQFF
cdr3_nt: TGTGCCAGCAGCTTTACTAGCGGGGGGTACAATGAGCAGTTCTTC

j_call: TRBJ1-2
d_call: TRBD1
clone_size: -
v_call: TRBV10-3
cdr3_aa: CAISERQGNYGYTF
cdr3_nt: TGTGCCATCAGTGAACGACAGGGGAACTATGGCTACACCTTC

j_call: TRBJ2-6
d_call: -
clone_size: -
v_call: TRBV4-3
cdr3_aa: CASSQEIGHGSGANVLTF
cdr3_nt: TGCGCCAGCAGCCAAGAGATAGGGCACGGCTCTGGGGCCAACGTCCTGACTTTC

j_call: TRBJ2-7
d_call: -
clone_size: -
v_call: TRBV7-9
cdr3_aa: CASSGSRRTYEQYF
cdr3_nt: TGTGCCAGCAGCGGGTCCAGGAGGACCTACGAGCAGTACTTC

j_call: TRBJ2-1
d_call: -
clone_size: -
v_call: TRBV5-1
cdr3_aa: CASSSDTEQFF
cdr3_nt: TGCGCCAGCAGCTCTGACACAGAGCAGTTCTTC

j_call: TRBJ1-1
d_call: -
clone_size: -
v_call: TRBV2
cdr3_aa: CASSVGPIFTEAFF
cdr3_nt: TGTGCCAGCAGTGTCGGTCCGATCTTCACTGAAGCTTTCTTT